These 16 T cell receptor beta chains originate from one sample sequenced in a study of Tregs in tolerant kidney transplant recipients. The repertoire was sequenced with immunoSEQ multiplex PCR; TCRdb's copy has only in-frame clones and lacks some. The data hold roughly 64,000 clones, with more than 70% observed a single time. The nonmyeloablative bone marrow transplants came from related graft donors, with transient mixed chimerism. The starting material was CD4+ T cells from blood (PBMCs), obtained 6 months after the transplant. The receptors originated from a human patient who received a combined kidney and bone marrow transplant. Some T cells may be provided by the graft donor.

V gene TRBV30 combines with J gene TRBJ2-7; TRBD2 agrees at 9 bases. Trimming removed 7 bases from V and 5 bases from J; junction bases left unmatched: 6. This CDR3 contains 12 residues. The germline CDR1 and CDR2 sequences are GTSNPN and SVGIG (reference sequence). In nucleotides, the CDR3 is TGTGCCTCAGCGGGAGGTAGGAACGAGCAGTACTTC. Protein: CASAGGRNEQYF.

This clone was seen just once. The rearrangement joins TRBV5-1 to TRBJ2-3; D is possibly TRBD1 (5 bases). Trimming cost V 2 bases and J 0 bases, with 10 bases left between them. There are 15 residues in the CDR3. Germline assignment: CDR1 SGHRS and CDR2 YFSETQ. The CDR3: CASSFGATSTDTQYF. In DNA, the CDR3 is TGCGCCAGCAGCTTTGGGGCCACTAGCACAGATACGCAGTATTTT. The variable domain in full, completed from reference TRBV5-1 and TRBJ2-3, reads KAGVTQTPRYLIKTRGQQVTLSCSPISGHRSVSWYQQTPGQGLQFLFEYFSETQRNKGNFPGRFSGRQFSNSRSEMNVSTLELGDSALYLCASSFGATSTDTQYFGPGTRLTVL.

CDR3 coding DNA: TGTGCCAGCAGCTTCTTAGTTGGGCTAGGAGGTGCTACGCAGTATTTT. Translating gives CASSFLVGLGGATQYF. V gene TRBV5-8 combines with J gene TRBJ2-3, with D perhaps TRBD2 (5 bases). Trimming took off 2 bases at V and 8 bases at J, with 21 bases between the two ends. The CDR3 consists of 16 residues. Germline CDR1 reads SGHTS; CDR2 reads YDEGEE.

The chain uses TRBV19 and TRBJ1-4; 7 bases line up with TRBD1. V was clipped by 5 bases and J by 5 bases; unmatched bases: 8. There are 15 residues in the CDR3. Germline values: CDR1 LNHDA, CDR2 SQIVND (reference sequence). The CDR3 coding sequence is TGTGCCAGTAGTGACAACAGGGGAGTGAATGAAAAACTGTTTTTT. Translation: CASSDNRGVNEKLFF. Combining the CDR3 with reference TRBV19 and TRBJ1-4 gives the whole variable domain DGGITQSPKYLFRKEGQNVTLSCEQNLNHDAMYWYRQDPGQGLRLIYYSQIVNDFQKGDIAEGYSVSREKKESFPLTVTSAQKNPTAFYLCASSDNRGVNEKLFFGSGTQLSVL.

The chain uses TRBV4-2 and TRBJ2-3; TRBD1 aligns across 7 bases. The CDR3 extends over 14 amino acids. Germline CDR1 reads LGHNA; CDR2 reads YNFKEQ. V was pared by 4 bases and J by 2 bases, with 3 bases of the junction left unmatched. The CDR3 bases are TGTGCCAGCAGCCTAGACAGGGCCACAGATACGCAGTATTTT. Protein product: CASSLDRATDTQYF.

V usage is TRBV5-1 and J usage is TRBJ1-1; 7 bases are a match to TRBD1. Losses at the gene ends were 4 bases for V and 11 bases for J; bases not matched to a gene: 14. CDR1 is SGHRS, CDR2 YFSETQ, per germline. The CDR3 has 14 residues. CDR3 sequence: CASSADGQAGSAFF. Here the CDR3 DNA reads TGCGCCAGCAGCGCGGACGGACAGGCCGGCTCCGCTTTCTTT.

The rearrangement joins TRBV19 to TRBJ2-5; D possibly corresponds to TRBD2 (5 bases). The V end lost 10 bases, the J end lost 0 bases, and 15 bases lay between the germline ends. CDR3 length equals 14 residues. Per germline, CDR1 LNHDA and CDR2 SQIVND (reference sequence). CDR3 nucleotide sequence: TGTGCCACCCGAGCGGAATTGTACCAAGAGACCCAGTACTTC. The encoded protein is CATRAELYQETQYF.

The CDR3 spells CASLSVPGEAFF. The CDR3 bases are TGTGCCAGCCTCTCGGTCCCCGGTGAAGCTTTCTTT. The chain couples TRBV6-6 to TRBJ1-1; D uncertain. V was shortened by 8 bases and J by 7 bases, with 14 bases between the two germline ends. The CDR3 sequence is 12 residues long. Germline CDR1 and CDR2: MNHNY and SVGAGI (reference sequence).

V gene TRBV2 combines with J gene TRBJ2-3; 12 nucleotides align to TRBD2. V lost 6 bases and J lost 5; bases outside the gene matches: 9. CDR3 length: 16 amino acids. Germline V gene lookup returns CDR1 SNHLY and CDR2 FYNNEI. CDR3 DNA sequence: TGTGCCAGCAGCTCAGGGTTACTAGCGGGGGGAGATACGCAGTATTTT. This encodes CASSSGLLAGGDTQYF.

This chain connects TRBV18 to TRBJ1-2, with TRBD1 matching over 7 bases. V lost 3 bases to trimming and J lost 8 bases; unmatched junction nucleotides: 12. The V gene's germline CDR1 is KGHSH and CDR2 LQKENI. The CDR3 has 15 amino acids. CDR3 nucleotides: TGTGCCAGCTCACCGGGACAGTCCTTTTATCGCGGCTACACCTTC. It specifies CASSPGQSFYRGYTF.

This chain uses TRBV7-2 with TRBJ2-2; D might be TRBD2 (5 bases). Trimming took off 3 bases at V and 1 base at J, with 15 bases between the two ends. Per the germline V gene, CDR1 is SGHTA and CDR2 is FQGNSA. The CDR3 runs 17 residues. CDR3 loop: CASSFGPAGRNTGELFF. The CDR3, as DNA: TGTGCCAGCAGCTTCGGACCCGCGGGTAGGAACACCGGGGAGCTGTTTTTT.

The chain carries TRBV5-1 and TRBJ2-7; the D gene is possibly TRBD1 (6 bases). Germline V gene data show CDR1 as SGHRS and CDR2 as YFSETQ. The CDR3 sequence is 13 residues long. Trimming removed 5 bases at V and 2 bases at J, with 11 bases between. The DNA for the CDR3 is TGCGCCAGCAGTTCCCAGGGGACCTACGAGCAGTACTTC. The encoded protein is CASSSQGTYEQYF.

The chain employs TRBV6-5 and TRBJ1-1; 7 bases map to TRBD1. The length of the CDR3 is 15 residues. Germline assignment: CDR1 MNHEY and CDR2 SVGAGI. V trimming: 3 bases; J trimming: 4 bases; junction bases outside the gene matches: 8. The CDR3, as DNA: TGTGCCAGCAGTTATTACGCCAAGGGGGCCACTGAAGCTTTCTTT. Its translation: CASSYYAKGATEAFF.

A word on this clone: A read error may produce the germline difference seen at one junction end. The chain is built from TRBV7-2 and TRBJ2-3; 11 bases match TRBD2. Germline V gives CDR1 SGHTA, CDR2 FQGNSA. The CDR3 sequence is 14 residues long. The CDR3 is CASSLAGGLDTQYF. CDR3 sequence (DNA): TGTGCCAGCAGTTTAGCGGGGGGGTTAGATACGCAGTATTTT.

The chain couples TRBV5-1 to TRBJ2-1; 8 nucleotides line up with TRBD2. Losses at the gene ends were 0 bases for V and 7 bases for J; bases not matched to a gene: 3. Germline V gene lookup returns CDR1 SGHRS and CDR2 YFSETQ. CDR3 size: 14 residues. The CDR3 region is CASSLASSGNEQFF. For the CDR3, the DNA is TGCGCCAGCAGCTTGGCCTCTAGCGGGAATGAGCAGTTCTTC.

This chain uses TRBV6-5 with TRBJ1-1, with D possibly being TRBD1 (6 bases). V was clipped by 2 bases and J by 0 bases, with 10 bases between them. The CDR3 length is 15 residues. Germline V gives CDR1 MNHEY, CDR2 SVGAGI. The CDR3 loop reads CASSYPDSMNTEAFF. Here the CDR3 DNA reads TGTGCCAGCAGTTACCCGGACAGTATGAACACTGAAGCTTTCTTT.